The 22 T cell receptor beta chains listed next were all sequenced from one sample in a study of cytomegalovirus exposure and HLA in healthy donors. The PCR used 60 Vbeta and 13 Jbeta primers. Assay used: immunoSEQ multiplex PCR; TCRdb lists only in-frame clones, some missing. The table lists some 130,000 clones, roughly 80% of them singletons. Specimen: PBMCs. The source of these receptors is a man aged 25-45 years in good health and CMV-seronegative.

The chain uses TRBV9 and TRBJ1-3; D unresolved. Deletions cut 0 bases from V and 6 bases from J, with 13 bases between. CDR1 and CDR2 from the germline V gene are SGDLS and YYNGEE. The CDR3 totals 15 residues. The CDR3 DNA reads as TGTGCCAGCAGCGTAGAAGCAGGCGCTGAAAACACCATATATTTT. Its protein product is CASSVEAGAENTIYF.

The genes are TRBV12-5 and TRBJ1-2; TRBD1 aligns across 7 bases. This CDR3 has 14 residues. Germline-derived CDR1 and CDR2 are LGHNT and FRNRAP. The junction had 7 bases not matched to a gene; V was cut back by 1 base and J by 8 bases. The CDR3 here is CASGLAQDRWGYTF. Written as DNA, the CDR3 is TGTGCTAGTGGTTTGGCCCAGGACAGGTGGGGCTACACCTTC.

The chain combines TRBV20-1 with TRBJ1-2; 9 nucleotides agree with TRBD1. Germline V lookup: CDR1 DFQATT, CDR2 SNEGSKA (reference sequence). The CDR3 consists of 11 residues. Here the CDR3 reads CRGTGSPGYTF. The CDR3 nucleotides read TGCAGGGGGACAGGGTCGCCTGGCTACACCTTC.

This sequence joins TRBV18 and TRBJ2-7, with 7 bases fitting TRBD2. CDR3 length: 14 amino acids. Germline trimming cut 3 bases from V and 6 bases from J; bases unmatched to any gene: 8. CDR1 and CDR2 from the germline V gene are KGHSH and LQKENI. CDR3 nucleotide sequence: TGTGCCAGCTCACCGGGACTACAGCGGGCCGAGCAGTACTTC. Protein product: CASSPGLQRAEQYF.

The chain combines TRBV11-2 with TRBJ2-3, with no clear D. V lost 1 base and J 0 bases, leaving 11 bases between the germline ends. The germline V gene encodes CDR1 SGHAT and CDR2 FQNNGV. The CDR3 is made up of 16 amino acids. CDR3 DNA: TGTGCCAGCAGCTTAGTTAGCCCGCCGAGCACAGATACGCAGTATTTT. This gives the protein CASSLVSPPSTDTQYF.

This rearrangement joins TRBV7-3 to TRBJ2-2, with 14 positions matching TRBD2. V lost 4 bases to trimming and J lost 6 bases; unmatched junction nucleotides: 10. The CDR3 has 18 amino acids. The germline V gene encodes CDR1 SGHTA and CDR2 FQGTGA. The CDR3 DNA reads TGTGCCAGCAGCTCGGGACTAGCGGGAGCGGGGAATTCCGGGGAGCTGTTTTTT. This translates into CASSSGLAGAGNSGELFF.

CDR3 loop: CASTGGRGLETQYF. Written as DNA, the CDR3 is TGTGCCTCCACGGGGGGCAGGGGTTTGGAGACCCAGTACTTC. V and J are TRBV6-1 and TRBJ2-5; TRBD2 is a possible D gene (7 bases). The CDR3 covers 14 residues. V dropped 11 bases and J dropped 5 bases, with 21 bases sitting between them. The germline CDR1 and CDR2 sequences are MNHNS and SASEGT.

The gene calls are TRBV7-9 and TRBJ1-4; 7 bases are shared with TRBD1. Germline CDR1 SEHNR, CDR2 FQNEAQ (reference sequence). J lost 8 bases, V lost 4 bases, and 13 bases had no gene match. The CDR3 has 16 residues. This chain's CDR3 is CASSSYVGGGGEKLFF. The CDR3 DNA follows: TGTGCCAGCAGCTCCTACGTAGGAGGGGGCGGCGAAAAACTGTTTTTT.

On this clone: A read error may account for a junction end that differs from germline. This rearrangement joins TRBV7-3 to TRBJ2-7; 11 bases are a match to TRBD2. The CDR3 loop spans 15 amino acids. Germline V gives CDR1 SGHTA, CDR2 FQGTGA. CDR3 in DNA: TGTTCCAGCAGCTTGGGGACTAGCGGCTCCTACGAGCAGTACTTC. Amino acids: CSSSLGTSGSYEQYF.

The chain uses TRBV5-1 and TRBJ2-6; D is uncertain. The CDR3 runs 16 residues. V was shortened by 3 bases and J by 4 bases, with 14 bases between the two germline ends. Germline V lookup: CDR1 SGHRS, CDR2 YFSETQ. CDR3 residues: CASSSRSRAGANVLTF. The CDR3 DNA reads TGCGCCAGCAGCTCCCGCTCGAGAGCGGGGGCCAACGTCCTGACTTTC. Full variable domain (missing parts from reference TRBV5-1 and TRBJ2-6): KAGVTQTPRYLIKTRGQQVTLSCSPISGHRSVSWYQQTPGQGLQFLFEYFSETQRNKGNFPGRFSGRQFSNSRSEMNVSTLELGDSALYLCASSSRSRAGANVLTFGAGSRLTVL.

The chain couples TRBV11-2 to TRBJ2-7; the match to TRBD2 covers 9 bases. Germline CDR1 reads SGHAT; CDR2 reads FQNNGV. With 3 bases clipped from V and 6 bases from J, the junction kept 6 bases outside the gene matches. The CDR3 contains 14 residues. The CDR3 protein is CASSLGLAGREQYF. The CDR3 nucleotides read TGTGCCAGCAGCTTGGGGCTAGCGGGACGCGAGCAGTACTTC.

This clone has a handful of counts. The V gene is TRBV16, the J gene TRBJ2-1, with 9 bases matching TRBD1. Looked up from germline, CDR1 is KGHSY and CDR2 is FQNENV. V lost 7 bases to trimming and J lost 7 bases; unmatched junction nucleotides: 14. CDR3 length equals 16 residues. CDR3 nucleotides: TGTGCCAGCACTAACTCCGGACAGGGGTGGAATAATGAGCAGTTCTTC. Amino acids: CASTNSGQGWNNEQFF.

This chain uses TRBV12-5 with TRBJ2-1; TRBD2 aligns across 9 bases. With V trimmed by 3 bases and J by 4 bases, 4 bases remained unmatched. Germline CDR1 LGHNT, CDR2 FRNRAP. The CDR3 length is 15 residues. This CDR3 is CASGFGLAKYNEQFF. CDR3 coding DNA: TGTGCTAGTGGTTTCGGACTAGCGAAATACAATGAGCAGTTCTTC.

The chain recombines TRBV5-5 with TRBJ1-1; tentative D call: TRBD1 (5 bases). The V gene lost 0 bases and the J gene lost 4 bases, with 7 bases spanning the gap. This CDR3 has 13 amino acids. The V gene's germline CDR1 is SGHKS and CDR2 YYEKEE (reference sequence). DNA of the CDR3: TGTGCCAGCAGCTTGGGGGGCGGCACTGAAGCTTTCTTT. Amino acids: CASSLGGGTEAFF.

V and J are TRBV9 and TRBJ2-3, with TRBD2 identical over 14 bases. In germline, CDR1 is SGDLS, CDR2 YYNGEE. CDR3 length equals 18 residues. Losses at the gene ends were 6 bases for V and 2 bases for J; bases not matched to a gene: 11. CDR3: CASTTGLAGVGVTDTQYF. CDR3 nucleotide sequence: TGTGCCAGCACCACGGGACTAGCGGGAGTTGGGGTCACAGATACGCAGTATTTT.

The chain recombines TRBV5-4 with TRBJ2-7, with 7 bases that match TRBD2. The V and J ends lost 4 bases and 2 bases, in that order; junction bases with no gene match: 9. The CDR3 runs to 15 residues. Germline V gives CDR1 SGHNT, CDR2 YYREEE (reference sequence). This CDR3 is CASSEGGMGAYEQYF. The CDR3 bases are TGTGCCAGCAGCGAGGGAGGGATGGGGGCCTACGAGCAGTACTTC.

This clone was counted a few times. This CDR3 reads CSVASGRAYEQYF. The CDR3 DNA sequence: TGCAGCGTGGCTAGCGGGAGGGCCTACGAGCAGTACTTC. V and J are TRBV29-1 and TRBJ2-7; TRBD2 matches at 12 bases. Germline V lookup: CDR1 SQVTM, CDR2 ANQGSEA. The length of the CDR3 is 13 residues. V trimming: 6 bases; J trimming: 2 bases; junction bases outside the gene matches: 2.

This clone has only a few counts. The gene calls are TRBV6-4 and TRBJ2-3, with 12 bases matching TRBD2. Trimming took 5 bases from V and 2 from J; bases not matched to a gene: 2. Germline V gene sequence: CDR1 MRHNA, CDR2 SNTAGT. The CDR3 is made up of 15 amino acids. The chain's CDR3 is CASSLAGGFTDTQYF. For the CDR3, the DNA is TGTGCCAGCAGTCTAGCGGGAGGGTTCACAGATACGCAGTATTTT.

This chain uses TRBV11-1 with TRBJ2-1, with 9 bases that match TRBD1. Germline V gene lookup returns CDR1 SGHAT and CDR2 FQDESV (reference sequence). The CDR3 has 15 residues. V lost 3 bases, J lost 2 bases, and 2 bases stayed unmatched. The CDR3 is CASSLGQGTYNEQFF. In nucleotides, the CDR3 is TGTGCCAGCAGCTTGGGACAGGGTACCTACAATGAGCAGTTCTTC.

The rearrangement uses TRBV5-1 and TRBJ2-5; a weak D match, TRBD1 (5 bases). The germline gives CDR1 SGHRS, CDR2 YFSETQ. Deletions cut 7 bases from V and 2 bases from J, with 15 bases between. CDR3 size: 14 residues. The CDR3 region has the DNA TGCGCCAGCGCCGGACAAGCCGAGCAAGAGACCCAGTACTTC. Protein sequence: CASAGQAEQETQYF.

The chain uses TRBV20-1 and TRBJ2-3; perhaps TRBD2 as D (6 bases). The CDR3 has 10 amino acids. The germline V gene encodes CDR1 DFQATT and CDR2 SNEGSKA (reference sequence). The CDR3 protein is CSMGGDTQYF. CDR3 nucleotides: TGCAGCATGGGGGGAGATACGCAGTATTTT.

The chain links TRBV5-1 to TRBJ1-2; D uncertain. Between the trimmed V and J ends, which lost 5 bases and 6 bases, there was a span of 17 bases. The length of the CDR3 is 14 residues. Germline-derived CDR1 and CDR2 are SGHRS and YFSETQ. The CDR3 bases are TGCGCCAGCAGGAACATGGACCCGAGGGATGGCTACACCTTC. Translating it yields CASRNMDPRDGYTF.